Each of the 30 T cell receptor beta chains below was sequenced from the same sample in a study of CD8 T cells in ankylosing spondylitis. TCRdb re-called the 5' RACE reads with MiXCR, one entry per CDR3 protein. The sample includes around 340,000 distinct CDR3 sequences, approximately 20% of them seen just once. The sample was blood, either unsorted or a sorted T cell fraction (not recorded which). The origin of the receptors is a male donor with ankylosing spondylitis or in good health (not recorded which).

This clonotype was seen once. The J gene is TRBJ2-3, the V gene TRBV11-2, with D unresolved. The CDR3 covers 16 residues. Germline lookup yields CDR1 SGHAT and CDR2 FQNNGV. V lost 2 bases and J 1 base, leaving 13 bases between the germline ends. CDR3 in amino acids: CASSLRAEVGTDTQYF. The DNA for the CDR3 is TGTGCCAGCAGCTTAAGGGCCGAAGTGGGCACAGATACGCAGTATTTT.

The CDR3 protein is CASSFGPSLDTDTQYF. CDR3 DNA: TGTGCCAGCAGCTTCGGTCCCTCCCTAGACACAGATACGCAGTATTTT. The rearrangement uses TRBV7-9 and TRBJ2-3; D not resolved. V dropped 3 bases and J dropped 2 bases, with 15 bases sitting between them. Germline V gives CDR1 SEHNR, CDR2 FQNEAQ (reference sequence). The CDR3 totals 16 residues.

This clonotype was seen more than once but under ten times. The chain links TRBV6-1 to TRBJ1-5, with D unresolved. CDR3 length equals 15 residues. Between the trimmed V and J ends, which lost 2 bases and 7 bases, there was a span of 15 bases. Per germline, CDR1 MNHNS and CDR2 SASEGT. The CDR3: CASSEKSMSGQPQHF. The CDR3 DNA follows: TGTGCCAGCAGTGAAAAGTCTATGTCGGGCCAGCCCCAGCATTTT.

This sequence joins TRBV11-2 and TRBJ2-4; no clear D. Germline V gene data show CDR1 as SGHAT and CDR2 as FQNNGV. V lost 2 bases and J lost 9, with 11 bases in between. CDR3 length: 13 residues. This CDR3 reads CASSLYGGRIQYF. CDR3 sequence (DNA): TGTGCCAGCAGCTTATATGGTGGGCGCATTCAGTACTTC.

The chain has TRBV14 and TRBJ2-1, with 8 bases identical to TRBD2. Germline lookup yields CDR1 SGHDN and CDR2 FVKESK. The CDR3 consists of 15 residues. V lost 4 bases to trimming and J lost 1 base; unmatched junction nucleotides: 3. CDR3 nucleotides: TGTGCCAGCAGCCCGCGGGGGGTGTCCTACAATGAGCAGTTCTTC. Translating it yields CASSPRGVSYNEQFF.

Ten or more counts support this clonotype. DNA of the CDR3: TGTGCCAGCAGTTTTCCCCGAGGACAGGGGTTCGGAGAGACCCAGTACTTC. This sequence encodes CASSFPRGQGFGETQYF. The V call is TRBV12-3 or TRBV12-4, the J call TRBJ2-5; 9 bases match TRBD1. V shed 3 bases, J shed 4 bases, and the junction held 12 bases outside the gene matches. This CDR3 is 17 amino acids long.

The chain has TRBV2 and TRBJ1-1; a possible D gene is TRBD1 (5 bases). The germline V gene encodes CDR1 SNHLY and CDR2 FYNNEI. This CDR3 region has 12 residues. V lost 7 bases and J 0 bases, leaving 6 bases between the germline ends. Written as DNA, the CDR3 is TGTGCCAGCAAGGGACTGAACACTGAAGCTTTCTTT. This gives the protein CASKGLNTEAFF.

The gene calls are TRBV7-6 and TRBJ2-7; D ambiguous. Trimming took off 1 base at V and 2 bases at J, with 12 bases between the two ends. This CDR3 has 15 amino acids. From germline, CDR1 is SGHVS and CDR2 FNYEAQ. CDR3 DNA: TGTGCCAGCAGCTTAGGGGCCGGACCAACCTACGAGCAGTACTTC. It codes for CASSLGAGPTYEQYF.

V is TRBV15 and J is TRBJ2-7, with 9 positions matching TRBD1. This CDR3 region has 14 residues. After removal of 3 bases from V and 3 bases from J, the junction contained 3 bases not matched to a gene. CDR1 and CDR2 (germline): LNHNV, YYDKDF (reference sequence). The CDR3 region has the DNA TGTGCCACCAGCAGGGGGACAGGGAGCTACGAGCAGTACTTC. It translates to CATSRGTGSYEQYF.

This clonotype was seen a few times. This rearrangement joins TRBV7-6 to TRBJ2-3; 10 bases line up with TRBD2. The length of the CDR3 is 20 residues. The trim removed 0 bases at V and 0 bases at J, leaving 12 bases unmatched. Germline V gene data show CDR1 as SGHVS and CDR2 as FNYEAQ. In DNA form, the CDR3 reads TGTGCCAGCAGCTTAGCGCTGTTAGCGGGGGGCGGTTCTAGCACAGATACGCAGTATTTT. It yields the protein CASSLALLAGGGSSTDTQYF.

The rearrangement links TRBV7-3 to TRBJ2-5, with 9 positions matching TRBD1. V was pared by 5 bases and J by 4 bases, with 8 bases of the junction left unmatched. The V gene's germline CDR1 is SGHTA and CDR2 FQGTGA. This CDR3 has 15 amino acids. CDR3: CASSLQGASLETQYF. CDR3 nucleotides: TGTGCCAGCAGCCTACAGGGGGCGTCGTTAGAGACCCAGTACTTC. The full variable domain, rest sourced from reference TRBV7-3 and TRBJ2-5, is GAGVSQTPSNKVTEKGKYVELRCDPISGHTALYWYRQSLGQGPEFLIYFQGTGAADDSGLPNDRFFAVRPEGSVSTLKIQRTERGDSAVYLCASSLQGASLETQYFGPGTRLLVL.

The V and J genes are TRBV28 and TRBJ2-7; D might be TRBD2 (5 bases). Trimming stripped 11 bases from V and 1 base from J, with 15 bases between. This CDR3 has 13 amino acids. Germline V gives CDR1 MDHEN, CDR2 SYDVKM. Here the CDR3 reads CAGGRARSYEQYF. In DNA, the CDR3 is TGTGCCGGAGGTAGGGCCCGATCCTACGAGCAGTACTTC.

This clonotype was seen a handful of times. The gene calls are TRBV16 and TRBJ2-7; D is uncertain. Trimming took off 2 bases at V and 3 bases at J, with 5 bases between the two ends. Germline CDR1 is KGHSY and CDR2 is FQNENV. The CDR3 sequence is 12 residues long. The CDR3 DNA reads TGTGCCAGCAGCCAAACATTCTACGAGCAGTACTTC. Amino acids: CASSQTFYEQYF.

This chain connects TRBV29-1 to TRBJ2-7; TRBD2 might be the D (5 bases). Germline CDR1 and CDR2: SQVTM and ANQGSEA. Trimming left V 5 bases short and J 2 bases short, with 19 bases between. This CDR3 is 15 amino acids long. Here the CDR3 DNA reads TGCAGCGTTAATGCGGTTGGTAGCGAGGCCTACGAGCAGTACTTC. Translating it yields CSVNAVGSEAYEQYF.

V is TRBV19 and J is TRBJ2-1; D is possibly TRBD2 (5 bases). Germline CDR1 reads LNHDA; CDR2 reads SQIVND (reference sequence). V was cut by 4 bases and J by 7 bases, with 11 bases left in between. The CDR3 totals 13 residues. The CDR3 is CASSTDPGNEQFF. Written as DNA, the CDR3 is TGTGCCAGTAGTACGGACCCGGGGAATGAGCAGTTCTTC. The full variable domain, completed using reference TRBV19 and TRBJ2-1, is DGGITQSPKYLFRKEGQNVTLSCEQNLNHDAMYWYRQDPGQGLRLIYYSQIVNDFQKGDIAEGYSVSREKKESFPLTVTSAQKNPTAFYLCASSTDPGNEQFFGPGTRLTVL.

This clonotype was found a few times. The chain employs TRBV29-1 and TRBJ2-5; D possibly corresponds to TRBD2 (5 bases). There are 13 residues in the CDR3. Trimming pared 6 bases from V and 7 bases from J, leaving 18 bases between. Germline lookup yields CDR1 SQVTM and CDR2 ANQGSEA. CDR3 DNA sequence: TGCAGCGTCAAACTTTCCGAGGCGGGGACCCAGTACTTC. This codes for CSVKLSEAGTQYF.

This clonotype was seen a handful of times. CDR3 sequence: CSARIWGSYEQYF. Here the CDR3 DNA reads TGCAGTGCTAGAATTTGGGGTTCCTACGAGCAGTACTTC. The chain links TRBV20-1 to TRBJ2-7; no clear D. V lost 2 bases, J lost 1 base, and 9 bases lay in between. The V gene's germline CDR1 is DFQATT and CDR2 SNEGSKA (reference sequence). The CDR3 spans 13 residues.

The chain recombines TRBV20-1 with TRBJ2-7; a possible D gene is TRBD2 (6 bases). Trimming cost V 0 bases and J 2 bases, with 8 bases left between them. This CDR3 is 13 amino acids long. Germline CDR1 DFQATT, CDR2 SNEGSKA (reference sequence). The CDR3 DNA is TGCAGTGCTAGAGATCGGACTACCTACGAGCAGTACTTC. Its translation: CSARDRTTYEQYF.

The chain recombines TRBV11-2 with TRBJ2-1, with a possible D match to TRBD2 (5 bases). Per the germline V gene, CDR1 is SGHAT and CDR2 is FQNNGV. The CDR3 sequence is 12 residues long. The V end lost 1 base, the J end lost 15 bases, and 13 bases lay between the germline ends. CDR3 residues: CASSLGLAGLFF. CDR3 DNA sequence: TGTGCCAGCAGCTTAGGTCTAGCCGGGTTGTTCTTC.

The chain combines TRBV7-2 with TRBJ2-3; D not certain. In germline, CDR1 is SGHTA, CDR2 FQGNSA. V was trimmed by 5 bases and J by 2 bases, leaving 14 bases between them. This CDR3 has 15 residues. CDR3: CASSPHRQFTDTQYF. The CDR3 DNA reads as TGTGCCAGCAGCCCCCACCGGCAGTTCACAGATACGCAGTATTTT.

The chain recombines TRBV29-1 with TRBJ2-7; tentative D call: TRBD1 (6 bases). Germline CDR1 reads SQVTM; CDR2 reads ANQGSEA. The V gene lost 3 bases and the J gene lost 1 base, with 10 bases spanning the gap. This CDR3 has 13 residues. CDR3 loop: CSVDLQGSYEQYF. CDR3 bases: TGCAGCGTTGATTTGCAGGGGTCCTACGAGCAGTACTTC.

This sequence joins TRBV29-1 and TRBJ2-2; D is uncertain. The CDR3 contains 10 residues. The germline gives CDR1 SQVTM, CDR2 ANQGSEA. Trimming left V 3 bases short and J 8 bases short, with 4 bases between. The CDR3 DNA follows: TGCAGCGTTGATGCTGGGGAGCTGTTTTTT. This translates into CSVDAGELFF.

V is TRBV10-3 and J is TRBJ2-7, with 9 bases that match TRBD1. The germline V gene has CDR1 ENHRY and CDR2 SYGVKD. Trimming removed 7 bases from V and 5 bases from J; junction bases left unmatched: 9. The length of the CDR3 is 14 residues. The CDR3 DNA is TGTGCCATCACCATAAAACAGGGGGCCCACGAGCAGTACTTC. Translating gives CAITIKQGAHEQYF.

This clonotype occurred a few times. This rearrangement joins TRBV11-2 to TRBJ2-1, with D uncertain. CDR1 and CDR2 from the germline V gene are SGHAT and FQNNGV. V dropped 4 bases and J dropped 10 bases, with 8 bases sitting between them. This CDR3 contains 11 residues. Written as DNA, the CDR3 is TGTGCCAGCAGCTCTTTATGGGAGCAGTTCTTC. Its translation: CASSSLWEQFF.

This clonotype has a handful of counts. Compared with germline, one end of the junction differs, possibly owing to a read error. V usage is TRBV10-3 and J usage is TRBJ2-7; TRBD1 aligns across 9 bases. Germline CDR1 reads ENHRY; CDR2 reads SYGVKD. The CDR3 has 13 residues. The CDR3 DNA follows: TGTGCCACCTATATGGGACAGGGAGACGCTCAGGACTTC. Amino acid sequence: CATYMGQGDAQDF.

This clonotype was seen a few times. This rearrangement joins TRBV25-1 to TRBJ2-3, with D possibly matching TRBD1 (6 bases). V was trimmed by 3 bases and J by 0 bases, leaving 13 bases between them. CDR3 length equals 16 residues. From germline, CDR1 is MGHDK and CDR2 SYGVNS. The CDR3 bases are TGTGCCAGCAGTGACCTGGTGACAGGAAGCACAGATACGCAGTATTTT. Translation: CASSDLVTGSTDTQYF.

This clonotype was counted only a few times. The chain has TRBV20-1 and TRBJ2-7; D gene unclear. Germline CDR1 and CDR2: DFQATT and SNEGSKA (reference sequence). V was trimmed by 1 base and J by 2 bases, leaving 9 bases between them. The length of the CDR3 is 13 residues. In DNA, the CDR3 is TGCAGTGCTAGAGGAGACGGCCCCTACGAGCAGTACTTC. Its protein product is CSARGDGPYEQYF.

The sample holds a few counts of this clonotype. The V gene is TRBV20-1, the J gene TRBJ2-1; 7 nucleotides agree with TRBD1. V shed 0 bases and J 6 bases; nucleotides not matched to a gene: 8. The CDR3 spans 15 residues. CDR1 and CDR2 from the germline V gene are DFQATT and SNEGSKA (reference sequence). CDR3 region: CSARDLDRVGNEQFF. The CDR3 DNA follows: TGCAGTGCTAGAGATCTCGACAGGGTGGGCAATGAGCAGTTCTTC.

This clonotype was seen a handful of times. The chain joins TRBV29-1 to TRBJ2-7; D is unresolved. Germline V gives CDR1 SQVTM, CDR2 ANQGSEA. The CDR3 sequence is 13 residues long. V lost 4 bases and J 0 bases, leaving 10 bases between the germline ends. The CDR3 protein is CSVVPPSSYEQYF. CDR3 in DNA: TGCAGCGTTGTGCCACCAAGCTCCTACGAGCAGTACTTC.

The rearrangement joins TRBV3-1 to TRBJ2-5; tentative D call: TRBD2 (6 bases). Germline V gene data show CDR1 as LGHDT and CDR2 as YNNKEL (reference sequence). The CDR3 spans 14 residues. V shed 4 bases and J shed 4 bases, with 13 bases lying between them. CDR3: CASSPRTTLETQYF. DNA of the CDR3: TGTGCCAGCAGCCCGAGGACTACCCTAGAGACCCAGTACTTC.